The 24 T cell receptor beta chains below all came from one sample that was sequenced in a study of OX40 agonist ivuxolimab in advanced cancers. Repertoires were generated with immunoSEQ multiplex PCR, while TCRdb's copy carries only in-frame clones and drops some. The table has just over 90,000 clones, 85% to 95% seen once. The sample consisted of CD4+ or CD8+ T cells sorted from blood, taken in a trial of the OX40 agonist ivuxolimab. These receptors came from an adult with an advanced solid tumor such as melanoma, head and neck, liver or kidney cancer.

This clone was observed a handful of times. The chain uses TRBV30 and TRBJ1-1; 7 bases line up with TRBD1. There are 14 residues in the CDR3. J lost 5 bases, V lost 5 bases, and 11 bases had no gene match. Germline loops: CDR1 GTSNPN, CDR2 SVGIG (reference sequence). This CDR3 is CAWDQGGRGTEAFF. CDR3 coding DNA: TGTGCCTGGGACCAGGGGGGGCGCGGTACTGAAGCTTTCTTT.

The chain couples TRBV18 to TRBJ2-1, with D possibly being TRBD1 (5 bases). This CDR3 region has 16 residues. Trimming took 2 bases from V and 5 from J, leaving 16 bases between them. Germline V gene lookup returns CDR1 KGHSH and CDR2 LQKENI. The CDR3 region has the DNA TGTGCCAGCTCACCAGCCCCCGACAGTCCCAACAATGAGCAGTTCTTC. This codes for CASSPAPDSPNNEQFF.

The chain combines TRBV7-2 with TRBJ1-5; no definite D call. The CDR3 has 15 amino acids. V shed 2 bases and J shed 0 bases, with 8 bases lying between them. CDR1 is SGHTA and CDR2 is FQGNSA in the germline V gene. For the CDR3, the DNA is TGTGCCAGCAGCTTACACCCTTATAGCAATCAGCCCCAGCATTTT. As protein: CASSLHPYSNQPQHF.

The rearrangement uses TRBV19 and TRBJ2-5, with unresolved D. CDR1 LNHDA and CDR2 SQIVND come from the germline V gene (reference sequence). The CDR3 is 14 amino acids. Trimming cost V 5 bases and J 5 bases, with 15 bases left between them. This CDR3 is CASSRWGFGETQYF. CDR3 in DNA: TGTGCCAGTAGTCGGTGGGGTTTTGGGGAGACCCAGTACTTC. The full variable domain, rest sourced from reference TRBV19 and TRBJ2-5, is DGGITQSPKYLFRKEGQNVTLSCEQNLNHDAMYWYRQDPGQGLRLIYYSQIVNDFQKGDIAEGYSVSREKKESFPLTVTSAQKNPTAFYLCASSRWGFGETQYFGPGTRLLVL.

This chain joins TRBV9 and TRBJ1-2; D uncertain. Germline-derived CDR1 and CDR2 are SGDLS and YYNGEE. V lost 0 bases and J 0 bases, leaving 9 bases between the germline ends. This CDR3 is 15 amino acids long. The CDR3: CASSVGGTSNYGYTF. CDR3 in DNA: TGTGCCAGCAGCGTAGGGGGTACCTCTAACTATGGCTACACCTTC.

The J gene is TRBJ1-2, the V gene TRBV30; 11 bases line up with TRBD1. Per germline, CDR1 GTSNPN and CDR2 SVGIG (reference sequence). With V trimmed by 2 bases and J by 3 bases, 8 bases remained unmatched. The CDR3 runs 16 residues. This CDR3 is CAWSFRPGQGDYGYTF. In DNA form, the CDR3 reads TGTGCCTGGAGTTTTCGTCCGGGACAGGGGGACTATGGCTACACCTTC.

The V gene is TRBV12-5, the J gene TRBJ2-7; the match to TRBD2 covers 14 bases. The J segment lost 6 bases and the V segment lost 7 bases, leaving 5 bases of the junction unmatched. CDR1 and CDR2 (germline): LGHNT, FRNRAP. This CDR3 comprises 14 residues. CDR3 sequence (DNA): TGTGCTAGTGCCGGGACTAGCGGGAGTTCCGAGCAGTACTTC. Its protein is CASAGTSGSSEQYF.

The chain has TRBV7-9 and TRBJ2-1, with D possibly called TRBD1 or TRBD2 (5 bases each). From germline, CDR1 is SEHNR and CDR2 FQNEAQ (reference sequence). This CDR3 region has 18 residues. V lost 3 bases to trimming and J lost 2 bases, with 20 bases between them. Here the CDR3 reads CASSFHTSRDGAYNEQFF. The CDR3 DNA reads TGTGCCAGCAGCTTCCATACGTCCCGGGACGGGGCCTACAATGAGCAGTTCTTC.

V is TRBV9 and J is TRBJ1-2; D gene uncertain. The CDR3 extends over 14 amino acids. Germline V gene data show CDR1 as SGDLS and CDR2 as YYNGEE. V was cut by 2 bases and J by 5 bases, with 13 bases left in between. DNA of the CDR3: TGTGCCAGCAGCGTGGCCGGATCCAAGTATGGCTACACCTTC. Amino acids: CASSVAGSKYGYTF.

The chain is built from TRBV6-5 and TRBJ2-2; D is ambiguous. The CDR3 sequence is 16 residues long. Deletions cut 4 bases from V and 1 base from J, with 13 bases between. Germline V CDR1 and CDR2: MNHEY, SVGAGI. CDR3 sequence reads: CASSSKSYRNTGELFF. As DNA, the CDR3 is TGTGCCAGCAGTTCAAAATCTTACAGGAACACCGGGGAGCTGTTTTTT.

V and J are TRBV14 and TRBJ2-7; D is undetermined. This CDR3 has 11 amino acids. V was shortened by 4 bases and J by 6 bases, with 7 bases between the two germline ends. The germline V gene has CDR1 SGHDN and CDR2 FVKESK. The CDR3: CASSLAAEQYF. The CDR3, as DNA: TGTGCCAGCAGCCTCGCTGCCGAGCAGTACTTC.

The chain joins TRBV5-5 to TRBJ1-2; tentative D call: TRBD1 (5 bases). Trimming removed 4 bases at V and 3 bases at J, with 16 bases between. The CDR3 spans 15 residues. Germline V CDR1 and CDR2: SGHKS, YYEKEE (reference sequence). Here the CDR3 reads CASSPTMEGYYGYTF. The CDR3, as DNA: TGTGCCAGCAGCCCAACGATGGAGGGGTACTATGGCTACACCTTC.

V is TRBV27 and J is TRBJ2-7; maybe TRBD1 (6 bases). Germline lookup yields CDR1 MNHEY and CDR2 SMNVEV (reference sequence). There are 14 residues in the CDR3. V lost 4 bases, J lost 7 bases, and 17 bases lay in between. Here the CDR3 DNA reads TGTGCCAGCAGTTCCAGGGGCCACATTTATGAGCAGTACTTC. This translates into CASSSRGHIYEQYF.

This clone has only one observation. The rearrangement uses TRBV6-6 and TRBJ2-3; D may match TRBD1 or TRBD2 (6 bases each). The V and J ends lost 2 bases and 5 bases respectively, with 14 bases between them. Germline-derived CDR1 and CDR2 are MNHNY and SVGAGI (reference sequence). This CDR3 region has 15 residues. As DNA, the CDR3 is TGTGCCAGCAGTTACCCAGAAGGGGGAGGAGATACGCAGTATTTT. Protein product: CASSYPEGGGDTQYF.

This clone is a singleton in its sample. This chain uses TRBV9 with TRBJ2-1; the D gene could be TRBD1 or TRBD2 (5 bases each). This CDR3 spans 14 amino acids. CDR1 SGDLS and CDR2 YYNGEE come from the germline V gene. V lost 2 bases to trimming and J lost 5 bases, with 11 bases between them. The CDR3 protein is CASSVYGGNNEQFF. In DNA form, the CDR3 reads TGTGCCAGCAGCGTTTATGGGGGAAACAATGAGCAGTTCTTC.

The J gene is TRBJ2-7, the V gene TRBV19; 10 bases are a match to TRBD1. This CDR3 has 14 residues. With V trimmed by 7 bases and J by 3 bases, 6 bases remained unmatched. CDR1 LNHDA and CDR2 SQIVND come from the germline V gene (reference sequence). CDR3 sequence: CASKEGQGFYEQYF. The CDR3, as DNA: TGTGCCAGTAAGGAGGGACAGGGGTTCTACGAGCAGTACTTC.

As for this clone: An end of the junction differs from the germline gene, which may be a read error. The chain employs TRBV15 and TRBJ2-7, with 7 positions matching TRBD2. The germline V gene encodes CDR1 LNHNV and CDR2 YYDKDF (reference sequence). The CDR3 totals 16 residues. In nucleotides, the CDR3 is TGTGCCGCCAGCCCCCGACTAGCCGACGACTCCTACGAGCAGTACTTC. Residues: CAASPRLADDSYEQYF.

The CDR3, as DNA: TGTGCCTTTCAACCCGGGCTAGTCGTCGTGGACGAGCAGTACTTC. This codes for CAFQPGLVVVDEQYF. The rearrangement links TRBV30 to TRBJ2-7; D unresolved. The CDR3 has 15 amino acids. Germline V gene data show CDR1 as GTSNPN and CDR2 as SVGIG (reference sequence). Deletions cut 7 bases from V and 5 bases from J, with 24 bases between.

The table lists this clone with a count of one. The rearrangement uses TRBV4-1 and TRBJ2-7; D remains ambiguous. Trimming took 3 bases from V and 2 from J, leaving 8 bases between them. In germline, CDR1 is MGHRA, CDR2 YSYEKL. The CDR3 consists of 13 residues. The CDR3 sequence is CASSHGPPYEQYF. The CDR3 DNA reads as TGCGCCAGCAGCCACGGGCCCCCCTACGAGCAGTACTTC.

This chain connects TRBV7-9 to TRBJ2-2; D perhaps matches TRBD1 (6 bases). Germline V gene data show CDR1 as SEHNR and CDR2 as FQNEAQ (reference sequence). This CDR3 has 15 amino acids. The ends were cut back, 5 bases at V and 4 bases at J, with 14 bases in the middle. CDR3: CASSTNRVGTGELFF. As DNA, the CDR3 is TGTGCCAGCAGCACGAACAGGGTTGGCACCGGGGAGCTGTTTTTT.

Only one count was recorded for this clone. This chain uses TRBV11-2 with TRBJ2-2, with 10 positions matching TRBD2. Germline loops: CDR1 SGHAT, CDR2 FQNNGV. The length of the CDR3 is 17 residues. J lost 3 bases, V lost 6 bases, and 10 bases had no gene match. The chain's CDR3 is CASSRVPSGGDTGELFF. The CDR3 nucleotides are TGTGCCAGCAGTAGGGTCCCTAGCGGGGGTGACACCGGGGAGCTGTTTTTT.

The gene calls are TRBV7-2 and TRBJ2-7; 9 positions agree with TRBD1. Trimming removed 2 bases from V and 2 bases from J; junction bases left unmatched: 10. CDR1 SGHTA and CDR2 FQGNSA come from the germline V gene. The CDR3 covers 17 residues. The CDR3 reads CASSLYLQGAPPYEQYF. The CDR3 DNA reads TGTGCCAGCAGCTTATACTTACAGGGGGCCCCTCCCTACGAGCAGTACTTC.

The V call is TRBV7-8, the J call TRBJ2-5, with D perhaps TRBD2 (5 bases). Germline V gene data show CDR1 as SGHVS and CDR2 as FQNEAQ. The V end lost 4 bases, the J end lost 11 bases, and 17 bases lay between the germline ends. This CDR3 has 13 amino acids. CDR3 in amino acids: CASSSDIGLQQYF. The CDR3 coding sequence is TGTGCCAGCAGCTCCGACATTGGACTTCAGCAGTACTTC.

The chain recombines TRBV4-3 with TRBJ2-5; 7 nucleotides line up with TRBD2. V dropped 0 bases and J dropped 5; count of bases not matched to a gene: 3. CDR1 is LGHNA, CDR2 YSLEER, per germline. The CDR3 spans 14 residues. The CDR3 loop reads CASSQDPGGETQYF. CDR3 DNA: TGCGCCAGCAGCCAAGATCCCGGGGGGGAGACCCAGTACTTC.